These T cell receptor beta chains were read from a single sample in a study of blood T cells in healthy people across ages. One entry per CDR3 protein results from TCRdb running MiXCR on the 5' RACE reads. The sample shows hundreds of thousands of distinct CDR3 sequences, about 28% of them seen only once. The specimen was blood. The receptor set was obtained from a woman older than 75 in good health. CDR3s include the opening cysteine and the closing phenylalanine or tryptophan. The D gene is left open where the match is weak. The listing skips clone size in some rows; elsewhere it reads once, few, many or a size class.

v_gene	j_gene	abundance	d_gene	CDR3nt	CDR3aa
TRBV13	TRBJ2-7	many	TRBD1	TGTGCCAGCATCCCGTGGGGACAGGGGGCAGGGGAGCAGTACTTC	CASIPWGQGAGEQYF
TRBV10-3	TRBJ2-5	many	TRBD2	TGTGCCATCAGTGACTTAGCGGGGGCCAGCTCACCGGGGACCCAGTACTTC	CAISDLAGASSPGTQYF
TRBV28	TRBJ2-2	NA	NA	TGTGCCTCTAGGAAAGGGGGGGTTGCGACCGGGGAGCTGTTTTTT	CASRKGGVATGELFF
TRBV5-1	TRBJ2-7	NA	TRBD2	TGCGCCAGCAGCTTGGCAATGGGACTAGCGGGCAATGAGCAGTACTTC	CASSLAMGLAGNEQYF
TRBV24-1	TRBJ2-3	many	TRBD1	TGTGCCACCAGTGACCCTCGTTTAGTGGACAGGGACCCAGATACGCAGTATTTT	CATSDPRLVDRDPDTQYF
TRBV20-1	TRBJ2-3	NA	NA	TGCGGTGCTACTGGCGTGGCAGATACGCAGTATTTT	CGATGVADTQYF
TRBV11-2	TRBJ2-5	NA	TRBD2	TGTGCCAGCAGCTTTGGGACTAGCGGGGGGGCCAAAGAGACCCAGTACTTC	CASSFGTSGGAKETQYF
TRBV5-4	TRBJ2-5	few	TRBD1	TGTGCCAGCAGCTTGGCAGGGGGCGGGTACCAAGAGACCCAGTACTTC	CASSLAGGGYQETQYF
TRBV6-1	TRBJ1-1	few	NA	TGTGCCAGCAGTGAAGTCACAGGCACACTTGAAGCTTTCTTT	CASSEVTGTLEAFF
TRBV20-1	TRBJ2-6	NA	NA	TGCAGTGTCCACCGCGCGGGTGCTGGGGCCAACGTCCTGACTTTC	CSVHRAGAGANVLTF
TRBV5-6	TRBJ2-5	many	TRBD1	TGTGCCAGCAGCTTTTGGGACAGGCAAGAGACCCAGTACTTC	CASSFWDRQETQYF
TRBV20-1	TRBJ2-3	many	TRBD1	TGCAGTGCTAGAGATTCCGGACAGGCCTACACAGATACGCAGTATTTT	CSARDSGQAYTDTQYF
TRBV11-2	TRBJ2-7	NA	NA	TGTGCCAGCAGCTCCTTGGGTCCATCAGTCGAGCAGTACTTC	CASSSLGPSVEQYF
TRBV5-1	TRBJ2-2	few	NA	TGCGCCAGCAGCTTGGCTTCACGGGGGGCCATTGGAGCCGGGGAGCTGTTTTTT	CASSLASRGAIGAGELFF
TRBV28	TRBJ2-7	many	TRBD1	TGTGCCAGCAGTTTACAAGGACAGGGCCGTTGGGAGCAGTACTTC	CASSLQGQGRWEQYF
TRBV20-1	TRBJ1-2	many	TRBD1	TGCAGTGCCCCTCGACAGGGGGGGGACTATGGCTACACCTTC	CSAPRQGGDYGYTF
TRBV3-1	TRBJ1-3	NA	TRBD1	TGTGCCAGCAGCCCTCAACAGGGGGCTGGAAACACCATATATTTT	CASSPQQGAGNTIYF
TRBV2	TRBJ2-1	NA	NA	TGTGCCAGCAGAATTCAGCCGGGAGAGCAGTTCTTC	CASRIQPGEQFF
TRBV5-1	TRBJ2-3	many	TRBD2	TGCGCCAGCAGCCATACTAGCGGGGGGAGAGATACGCAGTATTTT	CASSHTSGGRDTQYF
TRBV11-2	TRBJ1-6	NA	NA	TGTGCCAGCAGCTTAGGCCTGGGCAGGGAGAATTCACCCCTCCACTTT	CASSLGLGRENSPLHF
TRBV5-1	TRBJ1-2	few	TRBD1	TGCGCCAGCAGCTTCAGTTCGAGAGGACAGGGAGGAGGTGGCTACACCTTC	CASSFSSRGQGGGGYTF
TRBV28	TRBJ2-7	NA	NA	TGTGCCAGCAGTTCCTACAGGGTCCCCTCCTACGAGCAGTACTTC	CASSSYRVPSYEQYF
TRBV7-3	TRBJ2-1	few	TRBD2	TGTGCCAGCAGCCCCATGGGTACGAGCGGGAGGAATGAGCAGTTCTTC	CASSPMGTSGRNEQFF
TRBV25-1	TRBJ2-2	many	NA	TGTGCCAGCAGGGACCCGAGAGGGACCGGGGAGCTGTTTTTT	CASRDPRGTGELFF
TRBV7-9	TRBJ2-1	many	TRBD1	TGTGCCAGCAGCGACGGACAGGGCTCCTACAATGAGCAGTTCTTC	CASSDGQGSYNEQFF
TRBV30	TRBJ2-3	many	NA	TGTGCCTGGAGTGTACCGCGGGGCACGACAGATACGCAGTATTTT	CAWSVPRGTTDTQYF
TRBV29-1	TRBJ2-3	NA	NA	TGCAGCGTTGAAATCCTCAGGGGTAGGACAGATACGCAGTATTTT	CSVEILRGRTDTQYF
TRBV9	TRBJ2-7	many	TRBD1	TGTGCCAGCAGCCCCCGCTCTTCCGGGACAGCCTACGAGCAGTACTTC	CASSPRSSGTAYEQYF
TRBV4-1	TRBJ2-7	many	NA	TGCGCCAGCAGCCAAGAACTAGGCACATACTACGAGCAGTACTTC	CASSQELGTYYEQYF
TRBV20-1	TRBJ2-5	many	NA	TGCAGTGCTAGTGGGTCTTCCCCTCAAGAGACCCAGTACTTC	CSASGSSPQETQYF
TRBV20-1	TRBJ2-7	many	TRBD2	TGCAGTACCTTGGGTATATTAGCGGGGGCCCACTCCTACGAGCAGTACTTC	CSTLGILAGAHSYEQYF
TRBV30	TRBJ2-1	NA	NA	TGTGCCTGGAGTCCGCAAGAGACCCAGTTCTTC	CAWSPQETQFF
TRBV30	TRBJ2-1	NA	NA	TGTGCCTGGAGCGTAAGACTAGAGAATGAGCAGTTCTTC	CAWSVRLENEQFF
TRBV20-1	TRBJ2-1	NA	NA	TGCAGTGCAGAACCCCGACAGGAGCAGTTCTTC	CSAEPRQEQFF
TRBV7-2	TRBJ1-6	many	TRBD1	TGTGCCAGCAGCCGGAGCGGACAGGGAGGTTCACCCCTCCACTTT	CASSRSGQGGSPLHF
TRBV20-1	TRBJ1-5	many	NA	TGCAGTGCTAGAGATTGGCAGGGGAATCAGCCCCAGCATTTT	CSARDWQGNQPQHF
TRBV7-6	TRBJ1-1	once	TRBD1	TGTGCCAGCAGCTTAGGAGGACAGGGTCTAGGTGAAGCTTTCTTT	CASSLGGQGLGEAFF
TRBV9	TRBJ2-1	many	NA	TGTGCCAGCAGCGCTCCTCGGGGTCGCTCCTACAATGAGCAGTTCTTC	CASSAPRGRSYNEQFF
TRBV9	TRBJ1-6	few	TRBD1	TGTGCCAGCGGTAAGGGACAGAGCTCCTATAATTCACCCCTCCACTTT	CASGKGQSSYNSPLHF
TRBV20-1	TRBJ2-1	NA	NA	TGCAGTCTTCCTTGGACTTCCTACAATGAGCAGTTCTTC	CSLPWTSYNEQFF
TRBV6-6	TRBJ2-6	NA	NA	NA	CASSKTVGSGANVRTF
TRBV20-1	TRBJ2-2	NA	TRBD2	TGCAGTGCTAGAGTTGGGACTAGCGGGGACGCCGGGGAGCTGTTTTTT	CSARVGTSGDAGELFF
TRBV7-2	TRBJ1-4	NA	TRBD1	TGTGCCAGCAGCCCGGCTGGGACAGGGTTTGAAAAACTGTTTTTT	CASSPAGTGFEKLFF
TRBV9	TRBJ2-3	many	NA	TGTGCCAGCAGCGTAGGGGGTAGCACAGATACGCAGTATTTT	CASSVGGSTDTQYF
TRBV5-1	TRBJ1-2	NA	TRBD1	TGCGCCAGCAGCCCAGGGACAGGGGTAGGCTATGGCTACACCTTC	CASSPGTGVGYGYTF
TRBV6-5	TRBJ1-2	many	TRBD1	TGTGCCAGCAGTTCCCCCCGGGACAGTCAGGGCTATGGCTACACCTTC	CASSSPRDSQGYGYTF